This TCR beta chain is from a study of blood T cells in healthy people across ages (dated by TCRdb to the mid-2010s). About the investigation overall: In model experiments, template switching captured about one uniquely barcoded TCR beta cDNA molecule for every two T cells. Donors of different ages were randomly distributed across sequencing lanes to avoid experimental bias. The donors were split into four age groups: young (average about 16 years), middle-aged (39), aged (approximately 60) and long-lived (approximately 80). To track age-related changes in TCR beta repertoire diversity, the study relied on deep sequencing normalized with unique cDNA molecular identifiers. The study analyzed two additional independent replicas of 1 million unique cDNA reads from the same blood draw for two donors, one aged 18 to 29 and one aged 80 or older. What the work shows at the level of the full study, not this receptor alone: Estimates of total diversity based on one million sequenced T cells were considered lower bounds and underestimates. Donor CMV infection status was unknown, potentially confounding age-related changes in expanded clonotypes. There was a strong correlation between observed TCR beta diversity and the percentage of naive T cells measured by flow cytometry. The long-lived group showed more naive CD4+ T cells, fewer expanded clones and increased TCR diversity than the aged group, suggesting age selection. Since profiling was done on bulk unsorted PBMCs, naive and antigen-experienced compartments could not be conclusively compared. Observed TCR beta diversity per million T cells fell roughly linearly with age, and a significant reduction was already apparent by age around 40.

Regarding this clonotype: Its cognate antigen has yet to be identified. One base away there is no much larger clone; base qualities are not given.

Libraries were prepared through 5' RACE. Instrument on record: Illumina HiSeq 2500. The second PCR ran for about 6 to 12 cycles and used a J-beta primer mix along with a sample-barcoded 5' primer. A template-switch 5' adaptor carrying 12 random nucleotides introduced a unique molecular identifier onto each TCR beta cDNA molecule. Each sample yielded at least 2.5 million CDR3-containing paired-end reads. First-strand cDNA synthesis was performed from all RNA using the Mint cDNA synthesis kit, with priming by a TRBC-specific oligonucleotide. After uracil-DNA glycosylase treatment, a first 18-cycle PCR used universal primers M1SS and BC2_uni_R on all cDNA. In the authors' own workflow: For normalization, 1 million high-quality reads were randomly selected from each sample, with every read carrying a distinct molecular identifier. Reads with shared molecular identifiers were discarded instead of being binned into consensus sequences. MiTCR, run with a Q25 quality threshold and the strictest error-elimination algorithm, handled CDR3 identification, clonotype clustering and error correction. A nonparametric unseen species model with Euler transformation was used to estimate a lower bound on total TCR beta diversity. In-frame beta chains were kept once TCRdb had trimmed the public reads at Q25 with fastp and called clones with MiXCR. Rows are unified per CDR3 protein, each entry keeping the most common DNA and genes. The V and J calls reflect TCRdb's pipeline rather than the authors' work. The sample yields some 780,000 distinct CDR3 sequences; 56% were counted once. Around 25% of the sample belongs to the ten largest clones.

The V and J ends are trimmed by 1 base and 1 base, leaving 8 bases between them. The CDR3 has 14 amino acids, counting the end cysteine and phenylalanine. Only the CDR3 DNA stays, 42 bases, in frame from base 1. The germline V gene supplies CDR1 MNHNS and CDR2 SASEGT. Donors were a few dozen systemically healthy Caucasian individuals from Russia aged roughly 6 to 90 years. Each donor gave ten milliliters of peripheral blood, collected into EDTA-treated Vacutainer tubes. PBMCs were isolated by Ficoll-Paque density-gradient centrifugation, with at least 7 million obtained per sample. Total RNA, at least 5 micrograms per sample, was extracted from PBMCs with Trizol reagent. Naive CD45RAhigh/CD27high T cell percentages were measured by flow cytometry on a PBMC aliquot from every donor.

Material for sequencing was blood. The rearranged segments are TRBV6-1 and TRBJ2-7; no D gene can be assigned with confidence. The sequence came from a man aged 40-55 years in good health. The DNA sequence is given as TGTGCCAGCAGTGAAGTGACGGAATCCTACGAGCAGTACTTC. Translated, this is CASSEVTESYEQYF.